The 27 T cell receptor beta chains reported below all come from one sample, sequenced in a study of blood T cell repertoires in COVID-19. TCRdb's table, derived via immunoSEQ multiplex PCR, lists solely in-frame clones and lacks some. The sample lists roughly 200,000 clones; 80% to 85% were seen once. The sequencing input was peripheral blood. The receptor set was obtained from a man aged 50 to 59 with active or convalescent COVID-19.

The rearrangement uses TRBV6-6 and TRBJ1-6; D might be TRBD1 (5 bases). Trimming pared 6 bases from V and 5 bases from J, leaving 14 bases between. Germline CDR1 reads MNHNY; CDR2 reads SVGAGI (reference sequence). The CDR3 runs 15 residues. CDR3: CASSTGRANNSPLHF. The DNA of the CDR3 is TGTGCCAGCAGCACCGGCAGGGCAAATAATTCACCCCTCCACTTT.

The chain has TRBV24-1 and TRBJ2-3; unclear D gene. This CDR3 region has 12 residues. Looked up from germline, CDR1 is KGHDR and CDR2 is SFDVKD. V lost 5 bases to trimming and J lost 2 bases, with 4 bases between them. The CDR3 loop reads CATSGDTDTQYF. Here the CDR3 DNA reads TGTGCCACCAGTGGAGACACAGATACGCAGTATTTT.

The rearrangement joins TRBV11-2 to TRBJ1-2; 11 bases map to TRBD1. CDR1 SGHAT and CDR2 FQNNGV come from the germline V gene. This CDR3 spans 16 amino acids. V dropped 5 bases and J dropped 7; count of bases not matched to a gene: 12. This CDR3 reads CASSPGPGQGDFGYTF. CDR3 coding DNA: TGTGCCAGCAGCCCGGGACCGGGACAGGGGGACTTTGGCTACACCTTC. Full variable domain (rest looked up from reference TRBV11-2 and TRBJ1-2): EAGVAQSPRYKIIEKRQSVAFWCNPISGHATLYWYQQILGQGPKLLIQFQNNGVVDDSQLPKDRFSAERLKGVDSTLKIQPAKLEDSAVYLCASSPGPGQGDFGYTFGSGTRLTVV.

The chain employs TRBV2 and TRBJ2-5; D uncertain. V lost 2 bases and J lost 7, with 11 bases in between. This CDR3 is 13 amino acids long. The V gene's germline CDR1 is SNHLY and CDR2 FYNNEI. CDR3 nucleotides: TGTGCCAGCAGTGAACTCCTTACTGGGACCCAGTACTTC. As protein: CASSELLTGTQYF. The variable domain in full, completed from reference TRBV2 and TRBJ2-5, reads EPEVTQTPSHQVTQMGQEVILRCVPISNHLYFYWYRQILGQKVEFLVSFYNNEISEKSEIFDDQFSVERPDGSNFTLKIRSTKLEDSAMYFCASSELLTGTQYFGPGTRLLVL.

The chain uses TRBV28 and TRBJ1-2; TRBD1 agrees at 11 bases. Looked up from germline, CDR1 is MDHEN and CDR2 is SYDVKM. V lost 4 bases, J lost 6 bases, and 10 bases stayed unmatched. This CDR3 is built from 16 residues. This CDR3 reads CASSSTGSGQGDGYTF. CDR3 sequence (DNA): TGTGCCAGCAGTTCCACCGGCTCGGGACAGGGGGATGGCTACACCTTC.

Written as DNA, the CDR3 is TGTGCCAGCAGCTTAAGGAGTCAGGGCACCTATGGCTACACCTTC. Its protein product is CASSLRSQGTYGYTF. The chain links TRBV7-2 to TRBJ1-2; D is possibly TRBD1 (5 bases). V lost 2 bases and J lost 4, with 14 bases in between. Germline CDR1 SGHTA, CDR2 FQGNSA. The CDR3 runs to 15 residues.

This clone was seen once. The genes are TRBV4-3 and TRBJ1-4, with D maybe TRBD1 (5 bases). Germline V gene sequence: CDR1 LGHNA, CDR2 YSLEER. V lost 4 bases to trimming and J lost 0 bases, with 12 bases between them. The length of the CDR3 is 16 residues. The CDR3 spells CASSLQGPATNEKLFF. In nucleotides, the CDR3 is TGCGCCAGCAGCCTTCAGGGCCCTGCAACTAATGAAAAACTGTTTTTT.

The chain joins TRBV5-1 to TRBJ2-7; D might be TRBD1 (6 bases). The CDR3 extends over 14 amino acids. The V end lost 5 bases, the J end lost 0 bases, and 12 bases lay between the germline ends. From germline, CDR1 is SGHRS and CDR2 YFSETQ. The DNA of the CDR3 is TGCGCCAGCAGGGGGGACACGAGCTCCTACGAGCAGTACTTC. Translation gives CASRGDTSSYEQYF.

This clone showed up just a few times. V is TRBV19 and J is TRBJ1-1; 7 positions match TRBD1. V shed 3 bases and J 10 bases; nucleotides not matched to a gene: 11. Germline loops: CDR1 LNHDA, CDR2 SQIVND (reference sequence). The CDR3 loop spans 14 amino acids. CDR3 sequence (DNA): TGTGCCAGTAGTATGGGACAGCCGAACCGAGGAGCTTTCTTT. It specifies CASSMGQPNRGAFF.

The chain uses TRBV6-5 and TRBJ2-2; the match to TRBD2 covers 8 bases. The CDR3 is 14 residues long. The germline gives CDR1 MNHEY, CDR2 SVGAGI. Trimming removed 8 bases from V and 5 bases from J; junction bases left unmatched: 7. The chain's CDR3 is CASVGTSQTGELFF. The CDR3 nucleotides read TGTGCCAGCGTCGGGACTAGTCAGACCGGGGAGCTGTTTTTT.

This chain joins TRBV5-1 and TRBJ2-5; TRBD1 matches 9 bases. This CDR3 spans 14 amino acids. Trimming took 3 bases from V and 5 from J; bases not matched to a gene: 5. Germline V gene data show CDR1 as SGHRS and CDR2 as YFSETQ. The CDR3 loop is CASSWDRVRETQYF. CDR3 in DNA: TGCGCCAGCAGCTGGGACAGGGTTAGGGAGACCCAGTACTTC. The complete variable domain, with remaining parts taken from reference TRBV5-1 and TRBJ2-5, reads KAGVTQTPRYLIKTRGQQVTLSCSPISGHRSVSWYQQTPGQGLQFLFEYFSETQRNKGNFPGRFSGRQFSNSRSEMNVSTLELGDSALYLCASSWDRVRETQYFGPGTRLLVL.

The chain's CDR3 is CASRPGQGGRNTIYF. For the CDR3, the DNA is TGTGCCAGCAGACCGGGACAGGGAGGGAGAAACACCATATATTTT. This chain uses TRBV6-5 with TRBJ1-3; 9 bases map to TRBD1. Germline CDR1 and CDR2: MNHEY and SVGAGI. This CDR3 has 15 residues. Germline trimming cut 6 bases from V and 5 bases from J; bases unmatched to any gene: 8.

The rearrangement uses TRBV27 and TRBJ1-2, with unresolved D. The germline CDR1 and CDR2 sequences are MNHEY and SMNVEV (reference sequence). The CDR3 is made up of 14 amino acids. Trimming cost V 3 bases and J 1 base, with 9 bases left between them. The DNA of the CDR3 is TGTGCCAGCAGTTTTACAGCCTTTAACTATGGCTACACCTTC. Its protein is CASSFTAFNYGYTF.

The V call is TRBV7-8, the J call TRBJ1-2; the match to TRBD1 covers 7 bases. Germline assignment: CDR1 SGHVS and CDR2 FQNEAQ. The CDR3 covers 11 residues. The ends lost 10 bases at V and 5 bases at J; junction bases unmatched: 4. In DNA form, the CDR3 reads TGTGCCACTTGGGGACAGTATGGCTACACCTTC. Its protein is CATWGQYGYTF. Filled out from reference TRBV7-8 and TRBJ1-2, the complete variable domain reads GAGVSQSPRYKVAKRGQDVALRCDPISGHVSLFWYQQALGQGPEFLTYFQNEAQLDKSGLPSDRFFAERPEGSVSTLKIQRTQQEDSAVYLCATWGQYGYTFGSGTRLTVV.

This clone appeared a few times. The rearrangement joins TRBV29-1 to TRBJ1-2, with a possible D match to TRBD1 (6 bases). CDR3 length equals 13 residues. V lost 6 bases and J 4 bases, leaving 15 bases between the germline ends. Germline loops: CDR1 SQVTM, CDR2 ANQGSEA. This CDR3 is CSVGQLAGYGYTF. The DNA for the CDR3 is TGCAGCGTGGGACAACTCGCGGGCTATGGCTACACCTTC. Full variable domain (remainder filled in from reference TRBV29-1 and TRBJ1-2): SAVISQKPSRDICQRGTSLTIQCQVDSQVTMMFWYRQQPGQSLTLIATANQGSEATYESGFVIDKFPISRPNLTFSTLTVSNMSPEDSSIYLCSVGQLAGYGYTFGSGTRLTVV.

This chain connects TRBV19 to TRBJ2-2; 8 bases align to TRBD1. The CDR3 spans 14 residues. CDR1 is LNHDA, CDR2 SQIVND, per germline (reference sequence). V dropped 8 bases and J dropped 3; count of bases not matched to a gene: 5. The CDR3 here is CASQGAQDTGELFF. The CDR3 DNA sequence: TGTGCCAGTCAGGGGGCGCAGGACACCGGGGAGCTGTTTTTT.

This chain links TRBV15 with TRBJ2-5; D might be TRBD2 (6 bases). The CDR3 runs 12 residues. V shed 3 bases and J shed 5 bases, with 7 bases lying between them. Germline lookup yields CDR1 LNHNV and CDR2 YYDKDF (reference sequence). CDR3 coding DNA: TGTGCCACCAGCAGTGCGGGGGAGACCCAGTACTTC. It codes for CATSSAGETQYF.

V usage is TRBV6-1 and J usage is TRBJ2-2, with 11 bases matching TRBD1. There are 17 residues in the CDR3. Germline V gene sequence: CDR1 MNHNS, CDR2 SASEGT. The V segment lost 0 bases and the J segment 7 bases; nucleotides outside the gene matches: 7. CDR3 residues: CASSEARTGGIIGELFF. CDR3 nucleotides: TGTGCCAGCAGTGAAGCAAGGACAGGGGGCATCATCGGGGAGCTGTTTTTT.

The CDR3 loop is CASSPDRGGWDTEAFF. DNA of the CDR3: TGTGCCAGCTCACCTGATCGAGGGGGCTGGGACACTGAAGCTTTCTTT. The V and J genes are TRBV18 and TRBJ1-1, with 7 bases aligning to TRBD1. V lost 3 bases, J lost 3 bases, and 10 bases stayed unmatched. In germline, CDR1 is KGHSH, CDR2 LQKENI. CDR3 length: 16 amino acids.

This rearrangement joins TRBV15 to TRBJ2-2; a possible D gene is TRBD1 (6 bases). The V gene's germline CDR1 is LNHNV and CDR2 YYDKDF (reference sequence). Trimming stripped 1 base from V and 7 bases from J, with 10 bases between. The CDR3 consists of 14 residues. The CDR3: CATSRAGVNGELFF. CDR3 DNA sequence: TGTGCCACCAGCAGAGCAGGGGTGAACGGGGAGCTGTTTTTT.

This clone occurred once. The rearrangement links TRBV6-1 to TRBJ1-5; D might be TRBD1 (5 bases). The CDR3 has 14 residues. The V and J ends lost 5 bases and 7 bases respectively, with 15 bases between them. Germline V lookup: CDR1 MNHNS, CDR2 SASEGT. CDR3: CASSSVTGDQPQHF. The CDR3 nucleotides are TGTGCCAGCAGTTCGGTGACGGGGGACCAGCCCCAGCATTTT.

The chain is built from TRBV19 and TRBJ2-3; 8 bases agree with TRBD1. The CDR3 extends over 15 amino acids. Germline V lookup: CDR1 LNHDA, CDR2 SQIVND (reference sequence). V lost 5 bases, J lost 0 bases, and 4 bases stayed unmatched. CDR3 loop: CASSATGASTDTQYF. As DNA, the CDR3 is TGTGCCAGTAGTGCGACAGGGGCTAGCACAGATACGCAGTATTTT.

This chain connects TRBV24-1 to TRBJ2-1; 13 nucleotides agree with TRBD2. V trimming: 2 bases; J trimming: 7 bases; junction bases outside the gene matches: 7. Germline-derived CDR1 and CDR2 are KGHDR and SFDVKD. The CDR3 totals 17 residues. The CDR3 nucleotides read TGTGCCACCAGTGATTCAAAGGTACTAGCGGGGGGGAATGAGCAGTTCTTC. Its protein is CATSDSKVLAGGNEQFF.

The rearrangement links TRBV6-5 to TRBJ2-7, with D possibly being TRBD1 (5 bases). The CDR3 loop spans 13 amino acids. From germline, CDR1 is MNHEY and CDR2 SVGAGI. V was pared by 6 bases and J by 3 bases, with 12 bases between. The CDR3 sequence is CASRQDQIYEQYF. The DNA for the CDR3 is TGTGCCAGCAGACAGGATCAGATCTACGAGCAGTACTTC.

The chain links TRBV24-1 to TRBJ1-5; 9 bases fit TRBD1. The CDR3 contains 15 residues. From germline, CDR1 is KGHDR and CDR2 SFDVKD. With 4 bases clipped from V and 2 bases from J, the junction kept 2 bases outside the gene matches. The CDR3 here is CATSERTGGNQPQHF. In nucleotides, the CDR3 is TGTGCCACCAGTGAACGGACAGGGGGCAATCAGCCCCAGCATTTT.

This rearrangement joins TRBV6-5 to TRBJ2-1, with 9 bases that match TRBD1. The CDR3 length is 14 residues. Trimming took 4 bases from V and 6 from J; bases not matched to a gene: 4. CDR1 MNHEY and CDR2 SVGAGI come from the germline V gene. CDR3 sequence reads: CASSFRQGGNEQFF. DNA for the CDR3: TGTGCCAGCAGTTTTCGACAGGGGGGCAATGAGCAGTTCTTC.

The chain links TRBV28 to TRBJ1-5, with 9 bases identical to TRBD1. CDR1 is MDHEN and CDR2 is SYDVKM in the germline V gene. The ends lost 10 bases at V and 3 bases at J; junction bases unmatched: 1. The CDR3 is 12 residues long. This CDR3 is CAIQGANQPQHF. The CDR3 DNA reads TGTGCCATACAGGGGGCCAATCAGCCCCAGCATTTT.